The source of this TCR beta chain is a study of T-cell memory formation after mild COVID-19. Study at large: In these data, TCR clusters were largely donor specific.

Study-level results: Clones shrinking from day 15 to 85 showed even CD4/CD8 mixes; later expanders tilted CD4+. Researchers report contracting CD4+ clones mostly in CM and EM, with CD8+ clones in EMRA.

TCRdb passed the 5' RACE reads through MiXCR, listing each CDR3 protein once. The table includes around 470,000 distinct CDR3 sequences, 20% detected once. The CDR3 has 13 residues. V dropped 7 bases and J dropped 9 bases, with 15 bases sitting between them. The table lists this clonotype with a few counts. The target antigen is unknown. The sequence came from an adult woman who had mild COVID-19 (a few samples of this study predate the infection). Cell type and time point are not known. The chain links TRBV12-3 or TRBV12-4 to TRBJ2-2; maybe TRBD1 (5 bases). Sequencing was carried out using PBMCs or a T cell subset sorted from them (not recorded which). CDR3 nucleotides: TGTGCCAGCACCCGGTTGACAGCCCGGGAGCTGTTTTTT. Residues: CASTRLTARELFF.